This T cell receptor (beta chain) was found in a study of cytomegalovirus exposure and HLA in healthy donors. Study overall: An early data release held tens of millions of unique TCRs from HLA-typed donors.

With 5 bases clipped from V and 6 bases from J, the junction kept 6 bases outside the gene matches. The CDR3 is 14 amino acids. CDR1 and CDR2 (germline): SGHTA, FQGTGA. Concerning this clone: No antigen is known for it.

The primer mix had 60 Vbeta and 13 Jbeta primers. Measured with immunoSEQ multiplex PCR; TCRdb has only the in-frame clones, and not every one. The sample shows some 110,000 clones, about 70% of them seen only once. When sampled, the donors appeared nominally healthy, though they likely had unrecorded immune exposures. Study results and caveats: In a later analysis, parvovirus B19, influenza, CMV and Epstein-Barr virus appeared linked to several top co-occurrence clusters. Later analysis reportedly placed an Asian-associated ancestry cluster below the roughly 690-donor mean in N-insertions.

The sequence was obtained from a man younger than 45 in good health and CMV-seropositive. The sequenced sample consisted of PBMCs. The chain is built from TRBV7-3 and TRBJ2-3; 9 nucleotides align to TRBD1. CDR3 residues: CASSLQGAPDTQYF. Written as DNA, the CDR3 is TGTGCCAGCAGCCTACAGGGGGCCCCGGATACGCAGTATTTT.